Following are 18 T cell receptor beta chains from one sample sequenced in a study of blood T cell repertoires in COVID-19. Profiled with immunoSEQ multiplex PCR; TCRdb holds only in-frame clones, not every one. The data show some 150,000 clones, just under 90% seen once. The sample was peripheral blood. The receptors stem from a woman aged 80 or over with acute or convalescent COVID-19.

This clone was detected a few times. The genes are TRBV13 and TRBJ1-2, with D possibly TRBD1 on 5 matching bases. This CDR3 has 14 residues. V lost 5 bases to trimming and J lost 7 bases, with 17 bases between them. The germline CDR1 and CDR2 sequences are PRHDT and FYEKMQ (reference sequence). CDR3 sequence: CASSQHSGQAGYTF. The CDR3 coding sequence is TGTGCCAGCAGCCAGCACTCAGGGCAGGCTGGCTACACCTTC.

The V gene is TRBV19, the J gene TRBJ1-1; D unclear. The V gene lost 6 bases and the J gene lost 7 bases, with 9 bases spanning the gap. CDR3 length: 11 amino acids. CDR1 LNHDA and CDR2 SQIVND come from the germline V gene (reference sequence). The DNA of the CDR3 is TGTGCCAGTAGGGCGGGATATGAAGCTTTCTTT. Its protein is CASRAGYEAFF.

The rearrangement joins TRBV7-3 to TRBJ2-2, with D unresolved. Germline assignment: CDR1 SGHTA and CDR2 FQGTGA. This CDR3 has 16 residues. The V and J ends lost 1 base and 6 bases respectively, with 15 bases between them. This CDR3 is CASSLNGPPQSGELFF. In DNA, the CDR3 is TGTGCCAGCAGCTTAAATGGCCCCCCTCAGTCCGGGGAGCTGTTTTTT.

The chain is built from TRBV5-1 and TRBJ1-6; D unclear. V dropped 4 bases and J dropped 5 bases, with 7 bases sitting between them. CDR3 size: 13 residues. Germline V lookup: CDR1 SGHRS, CDR2 YFSETQ. CDR3 sequence: CASSGGDNSPLHF. As DNA, the CDR3 is TGCGCCAGCAGCGGCGGGGATAATTCACCCCTCCACTTT. Drawing the rest from reference TRBV5-1 and TRBJ1-6, the complete variable domain is KAGVTQTPRYLIKTRGQQVTLSCSPISGHRSVSWYQQTPGQGLQFLFEYFSETQRNKGNFPGRFSGRQFSNSRSEMNVSTLELGDSALYLCASSGGDNSPLHFGNGTRLTVT.

This sequence joins TRBV18 and TRBJ1-2; no reliable D call. V was trimmed by 2 bases and J by 5 bases, leaving 15 bases between them. The CDR3 extends over 15 amino acids. Germline CDR1 is KGHSH and CDR2 is LQKENI. The CDR3 sequence: CASSPDTEGAYGYTF. The DNA of the CDR3 is TGTGCCAGCTCACCAGATACGGAGGGAGCATATGGCTACACCTTC.

The J gene is TRBJ2-7, the V gene TRBV25-1; 7 bases align to TRBD1. The CDR3 is made up of 13 amino acids. Germline CDR1 MGHDK, CDR2 SYGVNS. The J segment lost 3 bases and the V segment lost 5 bases, leaving 4 bases of the junction unmatched. The CDR3 DNA sequence: TGTGCCAGCAGTCTTGACAGGGACTACGAGCAGTACTTC. This codes for CASSLDRDYEQYF.

This chain links TRBV7-6 with TRBJ1-3; a possible D gene is TRBD1 (6 bases). Trimming took 2 bases from V and 2 from J, leaving 13 bases between them. The CDR3 has 16 amino acids. CDR1 is SGHVS and CDR2 is FNYEAQ in the germline V gene. CDR3 residues: CASSLRTRGTGNTIYF. The CDR3 region has the DNA TGTGCCAGCAGCTTAAGAACCAGGGGTACTGGAAACACCATATATTTT. Looking up the rest from reference TRBV7-6 and TRBJ1-3 gives the full variable domain: GAGVSQSPRYKVTKRGQDVALRCDPISGHVSLYWYRQALGQGPEFLTYFNYEAQQDKSGLPNDRFSAERPEGSISTLTIQRTEQRDSAMYRCASSLRTRGTGNTIYFGEGSWLTVV.

The V gene is TRBV7-2, the J gene TRBJ1-6; D gene uncertain. CDR1 is SGHTA and CDR2 is FQGNSA in the germline V gene. V lost 2 bases, J lost 10 bases, and 12 bases lay in between. This CDR3 has 14 amino acids. CDR3 sequence: CASSLQITGSPLHF. The CDR3 region has the DNA TGTGCCAGCAGCTTACAGATCACCGGGTCACCCCTCCACTTT.

This chain joins TRBV19 and TRBJ1-3; tentative D call: TRBD1 (6 bases). The CDR3 sequence is 15 residues long. The germline V gene encodes CDR1 LNHDA and CDR2 SQIVND (reference sequence). The V and J ends lost 8 bases and 5 bases respectively, with 19 bases between them. The DNA of the CDR3 is TGTGCCAGTGGCTCCAAACAGGGAGTAAGAAACACCATATATTTT. Amino acids: CASGSKQGVRNTIYF.

The rearrangement joins TRBV18 to TRBJ2-5; weak D call: TRBD1 (6 bases). Germline V gene data show CDR1 as KGHSH and CDR2 as LQKENI. V lost 3 bases and J lost 2, with 10 bases in between. The CDR3 is made up of 14 amino acids. The CDR3 sequence: CASSPRQEQETQYF. The CDR3 DNA reads TGTGCCAGCTCACCCAGACAGGAACAAGAGACCCAGTACTTC.

The chain has TRBV7-2 and TRBJ1-5, with TRBD1 matching 7 bases. The CDR3 is 16 residues long. The germline V gene has CDR1 SGHTA and CDR2 FQGNSA. The V and J ends lost 1 base and 3 bases, in that order; junction bases with no gene match: 6. This CDR3 is CASSLVATGINQPQHF. The CDR3, as DNA: TGTGCCAGCAGCTTAGTTGCGACAGGGATCAATCAGCCCCAGCATTTT.

V usage is TRBV6-6 and J usage is TRBJ1-5; D unclear. Trimming took off 4 bases at V and 9 bases at J, with 10 bases between the two ends. The V gene's germline CDR1 is MNHNY and CDR2 SVGAGI (reference sequence). This CDR3 has 12 residues. The CDR3 nucleotides are TGTGCCAGCAGTTCCGGGGAGCGGCCCCAGCATTTT. Translated: CASSSGERPQHF.

The count of this clone is one. The rearrangement links TRBV9 to TRBJ2-1, with TRBD2 matching over 9 bases. Trimming at V came to 0 bases and at J to 8 bases, leaving 9 bases not matched to a gene. This CDR3 has 16 amino acids. The germline V gene has CDR1 SGDLS and CDR2 YYNGEE. The chain's CDR3 is CASSVGMSGGTYEQFF. Here the CDR3 DNA reads TGTGCCAGCAGCGTAGGAATGAGCGGGGGGACATATGAGCAGTTCTTC.

This sequence joins TRBV5-1 and TRBJ2-7, with 7 bases identical to TRBD1. The CDR3 consists of 12 residues. The V gene end was trimmed by 6 bases and the J gene end by 6 bases; junction bases not matched to a gene: 6. Per germline, CDR1 SGHRS and CDR2 YFSETQ. CDR3: CASTRGRGEQYF. The CDR3 region has the DNA TGCGCCAGCACAAGGGGGCGCGGCGAGCAGTACTTC.

CDR3 coding DNA: TGTGCCAGCAGCCCCCTTGGTGACAGGATGGAAAAACTGTTTTTT. Its translation is CASSPLGDRMEKLFF. The V gene is TRBV7-8, the J gene TRBJ1-4; D might be TRBD1 (6 bases). Germline loops: CDR1 SGHVS, CDR2 FQNEAQ. This CDR3 spans 15 amino acids. V was cut by 5 bases and J by 8 bases, with 18 bases left in between.

This clone has just a few counts. This sequence joins TRBV7-2 and TRBJ2-7; D gene uncertain. In germline, CDR1 is SGHTA, CDR2 FQGNSA. This CDR3 is 14 amino acids long. V lost 0 bases and J lost 4, with 10 bases in between. Here the CDR3 DNA reads TGTGCCAGCAGCTTAGCAGGAGATCCTTACGAGCAGTACTTC. This translates into CASSLAGDPYEQYF.

This clone has a single count. The chain recombines TRBV6-5 with TRBJ2-5; 7 bases map to TRBD1. This CDR3 is built from 13 residues. Unmatched junction bases numbered 2, after V lost 6 bases and J lost 1 base. In germline, CDR1 is MNHEY, CDR2 SVGAGI. CDR3 sequence: CASRYRGQETQYF. The CDR3 nucleotides are TGTGCCAGCAGGTACAGGGGCCAAGAGACCCAGTACTTC.

The J gene is TRBJ2-7, the V gene TRBV15, with 9 nucleotides matching TRBD1. V trimming: 3 bases; J trimming: 6 bases; junction bases outside the gene matches: 6. Germline CDR1 LNHNV, CDR2 YYDKDF (reference sequence). The length of the CDR3 is 14 residues. The CDR3 spells CATSRSRTGVEQYF. CDR3 sequence (DNA): TGTGCCACCAGCAGGAGCCGGACAGGGGTCGAGCAGTACTTC.